Below are 27 T cell receptor beta chains sequenced from a single sample in a study of T cell changes during pregnancy in multiple sclerosis. The repertoire was sequenced with immunoSEQ multiplex PCR; TCRdb's copy has only in-frame clones and lacks some. The table records more than 7,500 clones, 75% to 90% of them present only once. Source: CD8+ T cells from peripheral blood mononuclear cells, taken in the first trimester of pregnancy. These receptor sequences come from a female donor in good health, enrolled as a control in a pregnancy study.

The CDR3, as DNA: TGTGCCAGCAGTTTTACAGGGGAAGGGAGCGAGCAGTACTTC. Protein sequence: CASSFTGEGSEQYF. V is TRBV28 and J is TRBJ2-7; 7 nucleotides align to TRBD1. J gave up 6 bases and V 3 bases, and 8 bases lay outside the gene matches. The CDR3 has 14 amino acids. Germline loops: CDR1 MDHEN, CDR2 SYDVKM.

The V call is TRBV7-9, the J call TRBJ2-3; D is unclear. Germline CDR1 and CDR2: SEHNR and FQNEAQ (reference sequence). V dropped 4 bases and J dropped 6 bases, with 2 bases sitting between them. CDR3 length: 10 amino acids. The CDR3 DNA is TGTGCCAGCAGCTCGGATACGCAGTATTTT. This codes for CASSSDTQYF.

V gene TRBV19 combines with J gene TRBJ2-7; 8 bases are a match to TRBD1. Per the germline V gene, CDR1 is LNHDA and CDR2 is SQIVND (reference sequence). The CDR3 runs to 14 residues. Trimming cost V 5 bases and J 3 bases; bases outside gene matches: 6. This chain's CDR3 is CASSADRGNYEQYF. The CDR3 coding sequence is TGTGCCAGTAGTGCCGACAGGGGCAACTACGAGCAGTACTTC.

J is TRBJ2-1 and V is TRBV4-3; TRBD1 matches 7 bases. V dropped 0 bases and J dropped 8; count of bases not matched to a gene: 10. There are 16 residues in the CDR3. Germline-derived CDR1 and CDR2 are LGHNA and YSLEER. This CDR3 is CASSQDWPTGVDEQFF. CDR3 bases: TGCGCCAGCAGCCAAGATTGGCCAACAGGGGTTGATGAGCAGTTCTTC.

The V gene is TRBV2, the J gene TRBJ2-1; TRBD2 agrees at 14 bases. The V and J ends lost 6 bases and 5 bases, in that order; junction bases with no gene match: 9. Germline V gene sequence: CDR1 SNHLY, CDR2 FYNNEI. This CDR3 spans 17 amino acids. For the CDR3, the DNA is TGTGCCAGCAGACAGGGGACTAGCGGGAGTTGGAACAATGAGCAGTTCTTC. Translation: CASRQGTSGSWNNEQFF.

This clone appeared once. V gene TRBV5-6 combines with J gene TRBJ1-2; D is perhaps TRBD1 (5 bases). The germline CDR1 and CDR2 sequences are SGHDT and YYEEEE. V was shortened by 3 bases and J by 4 bases, with 10 bases between the two germline ends. The CDR3 length is 13 residues. The CDR3 sequence is CASSSAGPYGYTF. As DNA, the CDR3 is TGTGCCAGCAGCTCCGCAGGGCCCTATGGCTACACCTTC.

The chain combines TRBV19 with TRBJ2-5; the match to TRBD2 covers 10 bases. Germline trimming cut 3 bases from V and 2 bases from J; bases unmatched to any gene: 12. CDR1 and CDR2 from the germline V gene are LNHDA and SQIVND (reference sequence). The CDR3 has 18 amino acids. Here the CDR3 DNA reads TGTGCCAGTAGTATGGGTCCGGCTAGCGGGAGTCGGCAAGAGACCCAGTACTTC. Residues: CASSMGPASGSRQETQYF.

The rearrangement uses TRBV7-2 and TRBJ2-7; D may be TRBD1 (5 bases). V shed 4 bases and J shed 6 bases, with 19 bases lying between them. Germline-derived CDR1 and CDR2 are SGHTA and FQGNSA. This CDR3 is built from 15 residues. The CDR3: CASSSRIWGLVEQYF. In DNA form, the CDR3 reads TGTGCCAGCAGCTCCCGGATTTGGGGCCTGGTCGAGCAGTACTTC.

The rearrangement links TRBV6-1 to TRBJ2-7; D not certain. The CDR3 has 14 residues. CDR1 and CDR2 (germline): MNHNS, SASEGT. The V and J ends lost 1 base and 2 bases respectively, with 9 bases between them. CDR3 bases: TGTGCCAGCAGTGAAGGCCTGGCTCCCTACGAGCAGTACTTC. Protein: CASSEGLAPYEQYF.

The chain combines TRBV6-4 with TRBJ2-1; 9 bases are shared with TRBD2. Germline V gene lookup returns CDR1 MRHNA and CDR2 SNTAGT. V was pared by 6 bases and J by 4 bases, with 10 bases of the junction left unmatched. CDR3 size: 16 residues. CDR3 coding DNA: TGTGCCAGCAGCGGGGCTAGCGGGACGGGGTACAATGAGCAGTTCTTC. Residues: CASSGASGTGYNEQFF.

This rearrangement joins TRBV11-2 to TRBJ2-1; 7 bases line up with TRBD2. CDR1 SGHAT and CDR2 FQNNGV come from the germline V gene. Trimming at V came to 5 bases and at J to 6 bases, leaving 4 bases not matched to a gene. There are 13 residues in the CDR3. CDR3 bases: TGTGCCAGCAGCCAGCGGGGACCCAATGAGCAGTTCTTC. Amino acids: CASSQRGPNEQFF.

The chain couples TRBV7-9 to TRBJ2-1; 11 nucleotides align to TRBD2. The CDR3 extends over 15 amino acids. Germline loops: CDR1 SEHNR, CDR2 FQNEAQ (reference sequence). With 2 bases clipped from V and 5 bases from J, the junction kept 2 bases outside the gene matches. CDR3 coding DNA: TGTGCCAGCAGCTTAACGACTAGCGGGAACAATGAGCAGTTCTTC. It translates to CASSLTTSGNNEQFF.

The J gene is TRBJ2-1, the V gene TRBV7-2, with 7 bases identical to TRBD2. The V gene's germline CDR1 is SGHTA and CDR2 FQGNSA. The V gene end was trimmed by 2 bases and the J gene end by 7 bases; junction bases not matched to a gene: 5. This CDR3 is 14 amino acids long. The CDR3 is CASSLWRESNEQFF. The CDR3 nucleotides are TGTGCCAGCAGCTTATGGCGGGAGAGTAATGAGCAGTTCTTC.

The chain is built from TRBV9 and TRBJ1-3; D is unclear. CDR1 is SGDLS and CDR2 is YYNGEE in the germline V gene. CDR3 length equals 9 residues. The V gene lost 4 bases and the J gene lost 14 bases, with 7 bases spanning the gap. The CDR3 nucleotides read TGTGCCAGCAGCCCCCCCGTATATTTT. Amino acid sequence: CASSPPVYF. The full variable domain, with the rest looked up from reference TRBV9 and TRBJ1-3, is DSGVTQTPKHLITATGQRVTLRCSPRSGDLSVYWYQQSLDQGLQFLIQYYNGEERAKGNILERFSAQQFPDLHSELNLSSLELGDSALYFCASSPPVYFGEGSWLTVV.

The CDR3 is CASSETSGTFYEQYF. The CDR3 DNA sequence: TGTGCCAGTAGTGAGACTAGCGGGACGTTCTACGAGCAGTACTTC. The rearrangement joins TRBV19 to TRBJ2-7, with 11 bases matching TRBD2. The germline V gene has CDR1 LNHDA and CDR2 SQIVND (reference sequence). With 5 bases clipped from V and 3 bases from J, the junction kept 6 bases outside the gene matches. The length of the CDR3 is 15 residues.

This clone was recorded once. The V gene is TRBV19, the J gene TRBJ2-5; possibly TRBD2 for D (7 bases). Deletions cut 8 bases from V and 1 base from J, with 11 bases between. The CDR3 is 13 residues long. From germline, CDR1 is LNHDA and CDR2 SQIVND (reference sequence). The CDR3 DNA reads TGTGCCAGTGTGGGGGGGGCCCAAGAGACCCAGTACTTC. Protein: CASVGGAQETQYF.

Comment on this clone: Other DNA sequences within the sample encode an identical CDR3. The rearrangement joins TRBV7-9 to TRBJ2-1, with D possibly matching TRBD2 (6 bases). Per germline, CDR1 SEHNR and CDR2 FQNEAQ (reference sequence). Trimming removed 1 base from V and 7 bases from J, with 8 bases in between. This CDR3 has 13 residues. The CDR3 here is CASSLGGRNEQFF. CDR3 coding DNA: TGTGCCAGCAGCTTAGGAGGGAGGAATGAGCAGTTCTTC.

The chain links TRBV4-3 to TRBJ1-2, with TRBD1 as a possible D gene (5 bases). Deletions cut 0 bases from V and 4 bases from J, with 12 bases between. Germline-derived CDR1 and CDR2 are LGHNA and YSLEER. This CDR3 has 15 amino acids. CDR3 bases: TGCGCCAGCAGCCAAGATCGGGAGGGACGCTATGGCTACACCTTC. It is translated as CASSQDREGRYGYTF.

This chain joins TRBV11-2 and TRBJ1-1; D gene uncertain. Deletions cut 3 bases from V and 6 bases from J, with 11 bases between. This CDR3 is built from 13 residues. The germline CDR1 and CDR2 sequences are SGHAT and FQNNGV. CDR3 nucleotides: TGTGCCAGCAGCTTGGCGGGCGCGCCTGAAGCTTTCTTT. Residues: CASSLAGAPEAFF. The entire variable domain, with the rest obtained from reference TRBV11-2 and TRBJ1-1, is as follows: EAGVAQSPRYKIIEKRQSVAFWCNPISGHATLYWYQQILGQGPKLLIQFQNNGVVDDSQLPKDRFSAERLKGVDSTLKIQPAKLEDSAVYLCASSLAGAPEAFFGQGTRLTVV.

The CDR3 is CASSQESGNSPLHF. CDR3 DNA: TGCGCCAGCAGCCAAGAATCGGGGAATTCACCCCTCCACTTT. The chain links TRBV4-1 to TRBJ1-6; D remains ambiguous. The V end lost 0 bases, the J end lost 7 bases, and 7 bases lay between the germline ends. The germline V gene has CDR1 MGHRA and CDR2 YSYEKL. This CDR3 region has 14 residues.

The rearrangement joins TRBV7-8 to TRBJ2-6; TRBD2 aligns across 8 bases. This CDR3 contains 18 residues. The germline gives CDR1 SGHVS, CDR2 FQNEAQ. After removal of 6 bases from V and 1 base from J, the junction contained 11 bases not matched to a gene. CDR3 protein: CASRPLVRGGSGANVLTF. The CDR3 DNA is TGTGCCAGCAGACCTTTAGTCCGGGGGGGGTCTGGGGCCAACGTCCTGACTTTC.

The genes are TRBV7-9 and TRBJ2-1; perhaps TRBD1 as D (6 bases). The V gene lost 5 bases and the J gene lost 9 bases, with 11 bases spanning the gap. The CDR3 loop spans 12 amino acids. Germline loops: CDR1 SEHNR, CDR2 FQNEAQ (reference sequence). The CDR3 region is CASSLTGIEQFF. The DNA for the CDR3 is TGTGCCAGCAGCCTGACAGGTATTGAGCAGTTCTTC.

V usage is TRBV5-1 and J usage is TRBJ1-5; TRBD1 is a possible D gene (6 bases). With 0 bases removed from V and 5 bases from J, the gap between germline ends came to 9 bases. This CDR3 is 14 amino acids long. Per germline, CDR1 SGHRS and CDR2 YFSETQ. This chain's CDR3 is CASSLGGGHQPQHF. CDR3 coding DNA: TGCGCCAGCAGCTTGGGGGGGGGCCATCAGCCCCAGCATTTT.

This clone was seen only once. The chain uses TRBV7-8 and TRBJ2-7; 8 bases agree with TRBD2. Germline loops: CDR1 SGHVS, CDR2 FQNEAQ. V was clipped by 0 bases and J by 0 bases; unmatched bases: 4. The CDR3 is 16 residues long. The CDR3 sequence: CASSLASGTSSYEQYF. As DNA, the CDR3 is TGTGCCAGCAGCTTAGCTAGCGGGACGAGCTCCTACGAGCAGTACTTC.

The chain is built from TRBV7-9 and TRBJ2-7; 10 bases match TRBD1. Germline trimming cut 5 bases from V and 0 bases from J; bases unmatched to any gene: 4. Germline V gene lookup returns CDR1 SEHNR and CDR2 FQNEAQ (reference sequence). The CDR3 covers 15 residues. The CDR3 is CASSPGQGNSYEQYF. The CDR3 nucleotides read TGTGCCAGCAGCCCGGGACAGGGGAACTCCTACGAGCAGTACTTC.

This clone was detected only once. This chain joins TRBV27 and TRBJ2-1, with D possibly TRBD1 on 5 matching bases. The V and J ends lost 3 bases and 6 bases respectively, with 9 bases between them. This CDR3 spans 13 amino acids. The germline gives CDR1 MNHEY, CDR2 SMNVEV (reference sequence). The CDR3 here is CASSFGRANEQFF. For the CDR3, the DNA is TGTGCCAGCAGTTTTGGCAGGGCCAATGAGCAGTTCTTC.

This sequence joins TRBV6-5 and TRBJ1-1, with D possibly TRBD1 on 5 matching bases. Trimming left V 3 bases short and J 5 bases short, with 19 bases between. There are 16 residues in the CDR3. Germline-derived CDR1 and CDR2 are MNHEY and SVGAGI. DNA of the CDR3: TGTGCCAGCAGTTATTTCCCCCAGGGAGGAAGAACTGAAGCTTTCTTT. This gives the protein CASSYFPQGGRTEAFF.